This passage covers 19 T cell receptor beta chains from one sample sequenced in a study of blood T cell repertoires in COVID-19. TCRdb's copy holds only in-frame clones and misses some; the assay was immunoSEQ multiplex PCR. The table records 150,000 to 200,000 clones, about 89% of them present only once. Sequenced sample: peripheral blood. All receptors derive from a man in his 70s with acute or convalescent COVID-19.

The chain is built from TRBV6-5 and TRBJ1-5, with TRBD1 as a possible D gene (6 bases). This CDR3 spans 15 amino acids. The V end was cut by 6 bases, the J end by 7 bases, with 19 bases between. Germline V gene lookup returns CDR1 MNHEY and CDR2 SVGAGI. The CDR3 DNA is TGTGCCAGCAGGCCTACTAAGGGACATAACCAGCCCCAGCATTTT. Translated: CASRPTKGHNQPQHF.

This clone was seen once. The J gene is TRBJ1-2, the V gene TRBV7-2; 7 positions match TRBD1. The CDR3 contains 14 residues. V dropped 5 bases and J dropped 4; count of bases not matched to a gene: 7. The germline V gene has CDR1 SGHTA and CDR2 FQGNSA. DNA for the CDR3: TGTGCCAGCAGCCCGAGGGGGCGCTTCTATGGCTACACCTTC. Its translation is CASSPRGRFYGYTF. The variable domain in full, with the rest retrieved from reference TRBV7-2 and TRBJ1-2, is GAGVSQSPSNKVTEKGKDVELRCDPISGHTALYWYRQSLGQGLEFLIYFQGNSAPDKSGLPSDRFSAERTGGSVSTLTIQRTQQEDSAVYLCASSPRGRFYGYTFGSGTRLTVV.

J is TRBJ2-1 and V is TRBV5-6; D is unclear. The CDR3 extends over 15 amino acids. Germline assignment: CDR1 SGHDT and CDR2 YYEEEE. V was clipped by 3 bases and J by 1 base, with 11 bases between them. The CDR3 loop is CASSSVSRSYNEQFF. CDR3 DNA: TGTGCCAGCAGCTCCGTTTCCAGGTCCTACAATGAGCAGTTCTTC.

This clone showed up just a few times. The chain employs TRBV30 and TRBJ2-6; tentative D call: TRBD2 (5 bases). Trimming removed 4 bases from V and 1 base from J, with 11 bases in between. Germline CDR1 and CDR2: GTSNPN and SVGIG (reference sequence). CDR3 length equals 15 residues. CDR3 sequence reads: CAWKYSGSGANVLTF. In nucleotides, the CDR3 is TGTGCCTGGAAATATTCGGGGTCTGGGGCCAACGTCCTGACTTTC.

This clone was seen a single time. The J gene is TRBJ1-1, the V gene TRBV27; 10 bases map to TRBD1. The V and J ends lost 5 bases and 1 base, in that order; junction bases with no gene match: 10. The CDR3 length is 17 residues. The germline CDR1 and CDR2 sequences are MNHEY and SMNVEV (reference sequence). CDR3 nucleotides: TGTGCCAGCAGTAACCAGGGACAGGGGTTTGGGAACACTGAAGCTTTCTTT. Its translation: CASSNQGQGFGNTEAFF.

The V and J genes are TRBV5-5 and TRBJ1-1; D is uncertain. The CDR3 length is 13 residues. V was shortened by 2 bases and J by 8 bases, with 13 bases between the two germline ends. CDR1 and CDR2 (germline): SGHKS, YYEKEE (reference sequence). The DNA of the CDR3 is TGTGCCAGCAGCTTTAGGTGGGCGCAGGAAGCTTTCTTT. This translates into CASSFRWAQEAFF.

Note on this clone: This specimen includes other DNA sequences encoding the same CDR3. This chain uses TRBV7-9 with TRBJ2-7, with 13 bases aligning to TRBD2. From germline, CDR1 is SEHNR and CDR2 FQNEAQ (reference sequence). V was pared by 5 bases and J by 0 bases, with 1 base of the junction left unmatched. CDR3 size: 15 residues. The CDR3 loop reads CASSRTSGSSYEQYF. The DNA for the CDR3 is TGTGCCAGCAGCCGGACTAGCGGGAGCTCCTACGAGCAGTACTTC.

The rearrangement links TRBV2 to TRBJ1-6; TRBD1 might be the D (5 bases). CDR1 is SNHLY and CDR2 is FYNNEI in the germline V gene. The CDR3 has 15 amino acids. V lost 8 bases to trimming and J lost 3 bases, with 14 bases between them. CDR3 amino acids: CASRWGQLYNSPLHF. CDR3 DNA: TGTGCCAGCCGTTGGGGCCAGCTCTATAATTCACCCCTCCACTTT. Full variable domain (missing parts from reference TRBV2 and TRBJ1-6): EPEVTQTPSHQVTQMGQEVILRCVPISNHLYFYWYRQILGQKVEFLVSFYNNEISEKSEIFDDQFSVERPDGSNFTLKIRSTKLEDSAMYFCASRWGQLYNSPLHFGNGTRLTVT.

CDR3 loop: CASSGTGQGAKLFF. The CDR3 nucleotides are TGTGCCAGCAGCGGAACGGGACAGGGGGCAAAACTGTTTTTT. The rearrangement links TRBV5-6 to TRBJ1-4, with 12 bases matching TRBD1. V gave up 4 bases and J gave up 10 bases; unmatched junction bases: 5. CDR3 length equals 14 residues. Germline V gene data show CDR1 as SGHDT and CDR2 as YYEEEE.

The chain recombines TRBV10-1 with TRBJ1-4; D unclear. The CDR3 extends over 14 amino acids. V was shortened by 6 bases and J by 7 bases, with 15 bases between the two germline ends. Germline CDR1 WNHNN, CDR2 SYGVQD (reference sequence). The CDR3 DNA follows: TGCGCCAGCAGCCTACCCGGGGAAGCTGAAAAACTGTTTTTT. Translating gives CASSLPGEAEKLFF.

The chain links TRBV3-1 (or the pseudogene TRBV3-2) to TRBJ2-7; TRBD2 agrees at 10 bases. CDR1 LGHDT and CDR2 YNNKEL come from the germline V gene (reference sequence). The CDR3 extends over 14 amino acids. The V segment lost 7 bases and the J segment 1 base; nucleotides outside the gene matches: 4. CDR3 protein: CASNQREGSYEQYF. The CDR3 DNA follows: TGTGCCAGCAACCAGCGGGAGGGATCCTACGAGCAGTACTTC.

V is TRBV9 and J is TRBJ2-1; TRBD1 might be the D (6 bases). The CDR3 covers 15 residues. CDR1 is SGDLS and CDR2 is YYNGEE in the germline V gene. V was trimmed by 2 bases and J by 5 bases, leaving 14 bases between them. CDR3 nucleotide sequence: TGTGCCAGCAGCGTTGGGCCAGGGGCCCACAATGAGCAGTTCTTC. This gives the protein CASSVGPGAHNEQFF.

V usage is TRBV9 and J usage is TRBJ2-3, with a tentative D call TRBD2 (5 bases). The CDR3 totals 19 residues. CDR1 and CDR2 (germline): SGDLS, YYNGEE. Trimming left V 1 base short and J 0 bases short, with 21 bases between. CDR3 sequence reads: CASSVRPNLAFSSTDTQYF. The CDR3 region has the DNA TGTGCCAGCAGCGTAAGGCCCAATCTAGCATTTTCTAGCACAGATACGCAGTATTTT. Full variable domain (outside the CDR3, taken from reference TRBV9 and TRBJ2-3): DSGVTQTPKHLITATGQRVTLRCSPRSGDLSVYWYQQSLDQGLQFLIQYYNGEERAKGNILERFSAQQFPDLHSELNLSSLELGDSALYFCASSVRPNLAFSSTDTQYFGPGTRLTVL.

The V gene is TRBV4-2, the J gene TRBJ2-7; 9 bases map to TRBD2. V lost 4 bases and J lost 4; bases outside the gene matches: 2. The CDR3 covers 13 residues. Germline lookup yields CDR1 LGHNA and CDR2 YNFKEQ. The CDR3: CASSPLAGYEQYF. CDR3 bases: TGTGCCAGCAGCCCACTAGCGGGTTACGAGCAGTACTTC.

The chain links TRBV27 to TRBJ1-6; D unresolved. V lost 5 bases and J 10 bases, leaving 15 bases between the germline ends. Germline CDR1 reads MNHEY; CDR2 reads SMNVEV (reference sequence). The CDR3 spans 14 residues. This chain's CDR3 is CASSRVEGNSPLHF. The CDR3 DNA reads TGTGCCAGCAGTCGGGTGGAGGGCAACTCACCCCTCCACTTT.

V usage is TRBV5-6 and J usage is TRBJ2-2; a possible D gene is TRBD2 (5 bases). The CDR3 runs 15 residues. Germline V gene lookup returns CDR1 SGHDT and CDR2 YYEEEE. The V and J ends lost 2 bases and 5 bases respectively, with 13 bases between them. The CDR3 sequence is CASSLILAGTGELFF. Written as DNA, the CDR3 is TGTGCCAGCAGCTTAATTCTAGCCGGTACCGGGGAGCTGTTTTTT.

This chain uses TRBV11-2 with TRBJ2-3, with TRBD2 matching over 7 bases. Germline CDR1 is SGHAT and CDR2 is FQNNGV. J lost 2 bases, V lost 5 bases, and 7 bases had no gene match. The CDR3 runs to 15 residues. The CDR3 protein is CASSILAGVTDTQYF. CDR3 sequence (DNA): TGTGCCAGCAGCATCCTCGCGGGGGTCACAGATACGCAGTATTTT.

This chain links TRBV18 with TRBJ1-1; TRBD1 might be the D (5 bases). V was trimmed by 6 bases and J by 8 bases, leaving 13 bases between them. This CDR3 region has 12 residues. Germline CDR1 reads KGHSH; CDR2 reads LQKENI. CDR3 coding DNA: TGTGCCAGCTCCGAACTCAGGGAAGAAGCTTTCTTT. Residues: CASSELREEAFF.

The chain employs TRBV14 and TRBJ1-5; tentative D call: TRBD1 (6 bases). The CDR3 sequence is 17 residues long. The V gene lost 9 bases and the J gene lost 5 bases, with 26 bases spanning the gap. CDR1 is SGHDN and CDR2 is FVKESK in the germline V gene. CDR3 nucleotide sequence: TGTGCCAGAAGACATGGGGGCTGGGCGGTTTATTATCAGCCCCAGCATTTT. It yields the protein CARRHGGWAVYYQPQHF.